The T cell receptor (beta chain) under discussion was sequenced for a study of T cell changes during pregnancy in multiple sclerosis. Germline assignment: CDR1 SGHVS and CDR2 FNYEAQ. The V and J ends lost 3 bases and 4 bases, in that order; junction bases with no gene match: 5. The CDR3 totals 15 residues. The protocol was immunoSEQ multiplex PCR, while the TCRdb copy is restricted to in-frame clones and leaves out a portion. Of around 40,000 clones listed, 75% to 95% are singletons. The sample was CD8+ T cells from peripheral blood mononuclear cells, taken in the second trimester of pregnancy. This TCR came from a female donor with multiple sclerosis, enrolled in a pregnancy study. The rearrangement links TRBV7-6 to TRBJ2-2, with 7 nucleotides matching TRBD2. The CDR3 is CASSLAGVGTGELFF. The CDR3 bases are TGTGCCAGCAGCTTGGCGGGAGTAGGCACCGGGGAGCTGTTTTTT. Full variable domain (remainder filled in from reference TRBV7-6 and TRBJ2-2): GAGVSQSPRYKVTKRGQDVALRCDPISGHVSLYWYRQALGQGPEFLTYFNYEAQQDKSGLPNDRFSAERPEGSISTLTIQRTEQRDSAMYRCASSLAGVGTGELFFGEGSRLTVL.